This T cell receptor (beta chain) was documented in a study of cytomegalovirus exposure and HLA in healthy donors (TCRdb year 2017). The study in broad terms: According to a later analysis, the 120 or so validation repertoires were produced on the same platform as the approximately 620 repertoires of the first cohort. The aim of the study was to test whether cataloging public T cell receptors could identify signatures of past pathogen exposure. Besides the first cohort of more than 650 subjects, a separate validation cohort made up of roughly 120 different subjects was used. High-throughput TCR immunosequencing, statistical association of individual TCRs with disease status, and machine learning were combined to predict cytomegalovirus infection status. Broader findings and caveats from the paper: All 120 or so repertoires were used to score co-occurrence in the validation cohort in a later analysis, because that analysis had no HLA typing for the cohort. A few of the identified cytomegalovirus-associated TCR beta chains were confirmed in vitro to be specific for cytomegalovirus antigens. A later analysis found that TCRs clustered in the first cohort also tended to co-occur in the 110 or so validation repertoires, with 90% to 95% of cluster scores above 0. The study listed 164 TCR beta chains as associated with cytomegalovirus. While some public TCRs were present in many individuals, most TCR sequences turned up only very rarely across donors. Cytomegalovirus status was reported to be diagnosed by the classifier with high specificity and sensitivity in both the original and validation cohorts. The authors suggested that the approach could potentially be generalized to other disease states and immunological phenotypes.

This clone has more than one count but fewer than ten. It has no known antigen specificity. The sample holds no much larger clone one base away, and base qualities are not on file. The library came from the immunoSEQ multiplex PCR assay. Turning to the authors' computational methods: A statistical classification framework was developed to diagnose cytomegalovirus status using the catalog of TCR beta chain sequences. TCRdb carries this immuneACCESS record with in-frame sequences only. Its versions omit some clonotypes, under half of them owing to an unresolved V gene in the studies checked, with the rest unexplained. Clone size and the V and J calls come from that table; the DNA yielded D and trimming. For this sample the table gives 150,000 to 200,000 clones, of which roughly four fifths were detected only once. 2.8% of the sample is held by the ten biggest clonotypes. The germline V gene encodes CDR1 LGHNT and CDR2 FRNRAP. Ends trimmed: V by 1 base, J by 10 bases; bases unmatched to a gene: 12. Measured from the cysteine to the phenylalanine, the CDR3 is 17 residues long. Only the CDR3 portion is preserved as DNA: 51 bases, with reading frame beginning at the first base.

The donors belonged to the validation cohort of under 150 subjects, which was separate from the approximately 700-subject first cohort. The sequenced sample consisted of PBMCs. The receptor comes from a woman aged 18-35 years in good health and CMV-seropositive. The chain is encoded by TRBV12-5 joined to TRBJ1-6, and 8 bases in between align with TRBD1. The nucleotides are TGTGCTAGTGGTTTGGGTCCCGGGAGCAGGGGGCACTCACCCCTCCACTTT. Its translation reads: CASGLGPGSRGHSPLHF.